One T cell receptor (beta chain) is described in this entry. The target antigen is unknown. The source of the sample is a study of cytomegalovirus exposure and HLA in healthy donors. This CDR3 is built from 15 residues. The V and J ends lost 6 bases and 1 base, in that order; junction bases with no gene match: 5. The primer mix had 60 Vbeta and 13 Jbeta primers. Data came from immunoSEQ multiplex PCR; TCRdb stores just in-frame clones and leaves some out. The data contain approximately 250,000 clones, approximately 81% of them seen just once; the ten biggest clones take up about 0.25%. The study, taken as a whole, reports: What TCR beta sequences reportedly achieved was accurate prediction of HLA-A and HLA-B alleles in most subjects.

Specimen: PBMCs. J is TRBJ2-5 and V is TRBV6-7; 10 bases match TRBD2. TRBV6-7 is filed as an ORF, its function uncertain. The sequence came from a girl aged 2 to 10 in good health and CMV-seronegative. CDR3 sequence reads: CASRTGLACQETQYF. The CDR3 DNA is TGTGCCAGCAGGACGGGACTAGCGTGCCAAGAGACCCAGTACTTC.